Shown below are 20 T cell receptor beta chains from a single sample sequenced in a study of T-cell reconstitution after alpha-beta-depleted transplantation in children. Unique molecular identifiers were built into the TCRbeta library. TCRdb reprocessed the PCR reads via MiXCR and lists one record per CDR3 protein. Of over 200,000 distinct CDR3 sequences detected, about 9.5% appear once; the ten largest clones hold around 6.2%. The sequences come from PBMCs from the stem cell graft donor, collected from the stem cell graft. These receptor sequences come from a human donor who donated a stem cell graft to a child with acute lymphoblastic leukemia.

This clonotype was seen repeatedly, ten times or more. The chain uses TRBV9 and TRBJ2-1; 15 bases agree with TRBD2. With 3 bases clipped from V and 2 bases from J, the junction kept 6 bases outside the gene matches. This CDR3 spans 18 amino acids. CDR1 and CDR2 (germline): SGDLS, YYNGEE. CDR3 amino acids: CASSDPGTSGGPYNEQFF. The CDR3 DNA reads TGTGCCAGCAGCGACCCCGGGACTAGCGGGGGGCCCTACAATGAGCAGTTCTTC.

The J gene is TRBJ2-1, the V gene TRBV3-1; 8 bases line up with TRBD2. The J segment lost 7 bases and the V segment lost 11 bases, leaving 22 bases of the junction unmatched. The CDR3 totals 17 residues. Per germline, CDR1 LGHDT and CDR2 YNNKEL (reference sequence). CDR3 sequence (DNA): TGTGCCTCCACCAAAGATCGTGTGGGGACTAGTCTTAATGAGCAGTTCTTC. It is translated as CASTKDRVGTSLNEQFF.

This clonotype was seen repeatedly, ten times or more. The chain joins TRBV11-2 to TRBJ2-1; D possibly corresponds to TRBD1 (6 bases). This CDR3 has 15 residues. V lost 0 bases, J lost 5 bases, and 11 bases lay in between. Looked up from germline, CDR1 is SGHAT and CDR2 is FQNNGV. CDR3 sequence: CASSLDRSGDNEQFF. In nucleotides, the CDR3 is TGTGCCAGCAGCTTAGATCGGTCAGGGGACAATGAGCAGTTCTTC.

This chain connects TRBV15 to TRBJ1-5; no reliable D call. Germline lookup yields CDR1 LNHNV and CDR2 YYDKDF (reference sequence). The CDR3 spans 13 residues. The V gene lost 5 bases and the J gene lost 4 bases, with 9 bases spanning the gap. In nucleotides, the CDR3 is TGTGCCACCAGCCTGACCCCTAATCAGCCCCAGCATTTT. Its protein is CATSLTPNQPQHF.

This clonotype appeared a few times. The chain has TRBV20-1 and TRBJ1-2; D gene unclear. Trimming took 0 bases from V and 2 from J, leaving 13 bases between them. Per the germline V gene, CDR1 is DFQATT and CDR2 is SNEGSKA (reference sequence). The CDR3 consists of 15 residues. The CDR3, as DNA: TGCAGTGCTAGAGAGGAACAGATAGTAAACTATGGCTACACCTTC. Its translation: CSAREEQIVNYGYTF.

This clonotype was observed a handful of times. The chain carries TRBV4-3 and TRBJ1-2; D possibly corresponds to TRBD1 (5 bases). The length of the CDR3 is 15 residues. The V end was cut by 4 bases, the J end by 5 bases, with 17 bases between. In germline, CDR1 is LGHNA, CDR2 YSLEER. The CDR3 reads CASSPGPDFGYGYTF. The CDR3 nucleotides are TGCGCCAGCAGCCCGGGACCAGACTTTGGGTATGGCTACACCTTC.

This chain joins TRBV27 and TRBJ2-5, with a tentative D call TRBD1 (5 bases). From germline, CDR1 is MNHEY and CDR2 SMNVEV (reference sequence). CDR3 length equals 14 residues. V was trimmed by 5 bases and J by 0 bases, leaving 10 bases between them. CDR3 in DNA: TGTGCCAGCAGTCCAAGGGGAAACCAAGAGACCCAGTACTTC. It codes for CASSPRGNQETQYF.

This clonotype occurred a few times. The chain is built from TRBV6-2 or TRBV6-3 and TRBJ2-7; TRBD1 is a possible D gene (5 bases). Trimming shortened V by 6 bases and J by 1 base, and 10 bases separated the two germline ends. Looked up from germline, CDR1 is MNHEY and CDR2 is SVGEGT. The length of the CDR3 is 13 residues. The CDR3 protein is CASRGPVSYEQYF. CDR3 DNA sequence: TGTGCCAGCAGGGGGCCGGTTTCCTACGAGCAGTACTTC.

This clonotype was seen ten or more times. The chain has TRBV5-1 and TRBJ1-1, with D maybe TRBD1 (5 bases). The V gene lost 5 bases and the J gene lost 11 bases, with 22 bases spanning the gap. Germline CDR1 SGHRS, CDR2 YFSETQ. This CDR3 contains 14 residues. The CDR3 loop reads CASRREGTLLTAFF. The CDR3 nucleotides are TGCGCCAGCAGGAGGGAAGGGACGCTCTTGACTGCTTTCTTT.

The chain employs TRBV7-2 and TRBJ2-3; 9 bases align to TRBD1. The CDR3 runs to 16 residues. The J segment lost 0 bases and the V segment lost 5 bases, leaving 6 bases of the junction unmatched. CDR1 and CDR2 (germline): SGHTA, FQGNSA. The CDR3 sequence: CASSAWTGASTDTQYF. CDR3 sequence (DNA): TGTGCCAGCAGCGCCTGGACAGGGGCTAGCACAGATACGCAGTATTTT.

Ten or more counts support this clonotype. CDR3 bases: TGTGCCAGCAGTTTATTCCCAGGGGGCATCTACGAGCAGTACTTC. Protein product: CASSLFPGGIYEQYF. The rearrangement uses TRBV27 and TRBJ2-7, with 8 bases that match TRBD1. The CDR3 totals 15 residues. Germline V gene sequence: CDR1 MNHEY, CDR2 SMNVEV (reference sequence). Germline trimming cut 1 base from V and 3 bases from J; bases unmatched to any gene: 5.

The CDR3 is CASSVGGSTSTDTQYF. In nucleotides, the CDR3 is TGTGCCAGCAGCGTAGGTGGCAGTACTAGCACAGATACGCAGTATTTT. This sequence joins TRBV9 and TRBJ2-3; D call uncertain. V gave up 0 bases and J gave up 0 bases, with 11 bases separating them. The V gene's germline CDR1 is SGDLS and CDR2 YYNGEE. The CDR3 covers 16 residues.

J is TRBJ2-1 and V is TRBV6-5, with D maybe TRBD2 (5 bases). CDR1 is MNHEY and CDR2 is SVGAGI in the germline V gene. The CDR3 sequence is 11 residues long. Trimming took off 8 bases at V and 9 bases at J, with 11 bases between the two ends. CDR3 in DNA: TGTGCCAGCCTTGGCGCGGGTGAGCAGTTCTTC. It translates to CASLGAGEQFF.

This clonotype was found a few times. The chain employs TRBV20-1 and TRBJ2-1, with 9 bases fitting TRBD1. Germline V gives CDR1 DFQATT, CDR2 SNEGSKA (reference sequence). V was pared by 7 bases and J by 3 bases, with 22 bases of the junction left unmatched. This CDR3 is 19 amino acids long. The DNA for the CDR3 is TGCAGTGTTCACCAGGGGGACAGGGTGAAAGGGCTCAACTACAATGAGCAGTTCTTC. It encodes CSVHQGDRVKGLNYNEQFF.

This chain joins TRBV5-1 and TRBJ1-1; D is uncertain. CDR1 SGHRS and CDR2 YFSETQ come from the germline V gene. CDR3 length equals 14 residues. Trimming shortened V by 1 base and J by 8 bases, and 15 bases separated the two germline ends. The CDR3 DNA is TGCGCCAGCAGCTTGAACGGACGAACTACCGAAGCTTTCTTT. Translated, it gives CASSLNGRTTEAFF.

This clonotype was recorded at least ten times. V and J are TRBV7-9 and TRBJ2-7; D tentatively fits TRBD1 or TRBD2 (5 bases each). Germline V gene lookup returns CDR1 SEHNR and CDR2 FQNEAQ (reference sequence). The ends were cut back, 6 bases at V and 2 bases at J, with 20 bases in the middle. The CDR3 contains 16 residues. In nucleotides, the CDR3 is TGTGCCAGCAGTTCTTACTACGGGACGGACACCTACGAGCAGTACTTC. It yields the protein CASSSYYGTDTYEQYF.

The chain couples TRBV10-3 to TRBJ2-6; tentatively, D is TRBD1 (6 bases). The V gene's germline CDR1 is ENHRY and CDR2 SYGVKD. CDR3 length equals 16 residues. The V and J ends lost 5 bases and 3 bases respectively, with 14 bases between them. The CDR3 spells CAISQKGVLGANVLTF. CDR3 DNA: TGTGCCATCAGTCAAAAGGGGGTTCTTGGGGCCAACGTCCTGACTTTC.

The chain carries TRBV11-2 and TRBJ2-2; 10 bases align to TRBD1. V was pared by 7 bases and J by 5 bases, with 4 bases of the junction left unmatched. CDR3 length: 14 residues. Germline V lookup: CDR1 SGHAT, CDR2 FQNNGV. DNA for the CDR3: TGTGCCAGCAACGGACAGGGGGGAACCGGGGAGCTGTTTTTT. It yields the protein CASNGQGGTGELFF.

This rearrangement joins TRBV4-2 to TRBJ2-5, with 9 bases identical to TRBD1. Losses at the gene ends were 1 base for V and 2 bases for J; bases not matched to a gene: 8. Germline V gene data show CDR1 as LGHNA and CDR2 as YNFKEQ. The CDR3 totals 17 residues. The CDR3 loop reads CASSQGNRDREQETQYF. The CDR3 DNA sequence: TGTGCCAGCAGCCAAGGAAACCGGGACAGGGAGCAAGAGACCCAGTACTTC.

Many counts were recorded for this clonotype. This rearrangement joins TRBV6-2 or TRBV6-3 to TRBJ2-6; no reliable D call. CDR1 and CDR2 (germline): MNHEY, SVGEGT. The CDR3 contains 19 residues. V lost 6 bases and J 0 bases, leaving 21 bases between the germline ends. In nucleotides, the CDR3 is TGTGCCAGCAGCATTGACCGACTCAAACAAATCTCTGGGGCCAACGTCCTGACTTTC. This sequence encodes CASSIDRLKQISGANVLTF.